The rows below give T cell receptor beta chains drawn from one sample of a study of glioma-infiltrating T cells. TCRdb re-derived calls from the multiplex PCR reads in MiXCR, one entry per CDR3 protein. In the table there are approximately 90,000 distinct CDR3 sequences, approximately 22% of which are singletons. Material for sequencing was glioma tissue, nonneoplastic brain tissue, or PBMCs (not recorded which). These TCRs come from a human donor with low-grade glioma or glioblastoma, undergoing nonglioma brain surgery, or in good health (not recorded which). CDR3s include the opening cysteine and the closing phenylalanine or tryptophan. Each record gives: V gene, D gene, J gene, clone size, CDR3 DNA, CDR3 protein. The D gene is left open where the match is weak. Part of the rows lack a size; the others show once, few, many or a class for expanded clones.

V gene: TRBV7-7; D gene: TRBD2; J gene: TRBJ2-1; clone size: many; CDR3 DNA: TGTGCCAGCAGTCCAGCGGGAGGGTACAATGAGCAGTTCTTC; CDR3 protein: CASSPAGGYNEQFF
V gene: TRBV12-3/TRBV12-4; D gene: TRBD2; J gene: TRBJ2-2; clone size: few; CDR3 DNA: TGTGCCAGCGCTAGGACTAGCGGGGGCAACACCGGGGAGCTGTTTTTT; CDR3 protein: CASARTSGGNTGELFF
V gene: TRBV6-1; D gene: NA; J gene: TRBJ2-1; clone size: many; CDR3 DNA: TGTGCCAGCAGGGGGGACGGCTACAATGAGCAGTTCTTC; CDR3 protein: CASRGDGYNEQFF
V gene: TRBV12-3/TRBV12-4; D gene: NA; J gene: TRBJ1-5; clone size: NA; CDR3 DNA: TGTGCCAGCAGTTGGGGAGCAAGGGGCCAAAATCAGCCCCAGCATTTT; CDR3 protein: CASSWGARGQNQPQHF
V gene: TRBV20-1; D gene: NA; J gene: TRBJ1-6; clone size: many; CDR3 DNA: TGCAGTGCTAGAGATCCACTCCAGGGTTCCCTCCACTTT; CDR3 protein: CSARDPLQGSLHF
V gene: TRBV2; D gene: TRBD1; J gene: TRBJ2-1; clone size: many; CDR3 DNA: TGTGCCAGCAGTAGGGACAGGAAGCTCGATGAGCAGTTCTTC; CDR3 protein: CASSRDRKLDEQFF
V gene: TRBV6-2/TRBV6-3; D gene: NA; J gene: TRBJ2-5; clone size: many; CDR3 DNA: TGTGCCAGCACGGGACGGTACCAAGAGACCCAGTACTTC; CDR3 protein: CASTGRYQETQYF
V gene: TRBV15; D gene: NA; J gene: TRBJ2-7; clone size: NA; CDR3 DNA: TGTGCCAACAGCAGAGGCGGGACAGAGAGAACCTACGAGCAGTACTTC; CDR3 protein: CANSRGGTERTYEQYF
V gene: TRBV5-1; D gene: NA; J gene: TRBJ2-7; clone size: once; CDR3 DNA: TGCGCCAGCAGCTTATTGGGGGGCCAGGTCTACGAGCAGTACTTC; CDR3 protein: CASSLLGGQVYEQYF
V gene: TRBV11-2; D gene: TRBD2; J gene: TRBJ2-1; clone size: NA; CDR3 DNA: TGTGCCAGCAGCAACGGGGGGGGGTACAATGAGCAGTTCTTC; CDR3 protein: CASSNGGGYNEQFF
V gene: TRBV5-5; D gene: NA; J gene: TRBJ1-1; clone size: NA; CDR3 DNA: TGTGCCAGCAGCTTGGCACGGGGGCGCTGGGACACTGAAGCTTTCTTT; CDR3 protein: CASSLARGRWDTEAFF
V gene: TRBV7-9; D gene: NA; J gene: TRBJ1-1; clone size: many; CDR3 DNA: TGTGCCAGCAGCTTAAGTCAGAACACTGAAGCTTTCTTT; CDR3 protein: CASSLSQNTEAFF
V gene: TRBV2; D gene: TRBD2; J gene: TRBJ2-2; clone size: many; CDR3 DNA: TGTGCCAGCATACCCCCATCGGCGGGGGCGAACACCGGGGAGCTGTTTTTT; CDR3 protein: CASIPPSAGANTGELFF
V gene: TRBV11-2; D gene: NA; J gene: TRBJ1-2; clone size: NA; CDR3 DNA: TGTGCCAGCAGCTCCGTGGACGGTCGGACGAACTATGGCTACACCTTC; CDR3 protein: CASSSVDGRTNYGYTF
V gene: TRBV2; D gene: TRBD1; J gene: TRBJ2-7; clone size: few; CDR3 DNA: TGTGCCAGCAGAGGACCTACAGGGGGCAAAAGGTACGAGCAGTACTTC; CDR3 protein: CASRGPTGGKRYEQYF
V gene: TRBV3-1; D gene: TRBD1; J gene: TRBJ1-2; clone size: many; CDR3 DNA: TGTGCCAGCAGACTCGGGACAGGAGGCTACACCTTC; CDR3 protein: CASRLGTGGYTF
V gene: TRBV24-1; D gene: NA; J gene: TRBJ2-3; clone size: many; CDR3 DNA: TGTGCCACCAGTGATTCCCACACAGATACGCAGTATTTT; CDR3 protein: CATSDSHTDTQYF
V gene: TRBV7-8; D gene: NA; J gene: TRBJ2-7; clone size: NA; CDR3 DNA: TGTGCCAGCAGCTTATACAGTGAGCAGTACTTC; CDR3 protein: CASSLYSEQYF
V gene: TRBV2; D gene: NA; J gene: TRBJ1-3; clone size: many; CDR3 DNA: TGTGCCAGCATGGTCCAGTACTCTGGAAACACCATATATTTT; CDR3 protein: CASMVQYSGNTIYF
V gene: TRBV6-6; D gene: NA; J gene: TRBJ1-3; clone size: many; CDR3 DNA: TGTGCCAGCAGTTATCGAGAGGGCCCTAACTCTGGAAACACCATATATTTT; CDR3 protein: CASSYREGPNSGNTIYF
V gene: TRBV27; D gene: NA; J gene: TRBJ2-6; clone size: many; CDR3 DNA: TGTGCCAGCAGTTCCTCTACGCGTCAATCTGGGGCCAACGTCCTGACTTTC; CDR3 protein: CASSSSTRQSGANVLTF
V gene: TRBV4-1; D gene: TRBD1; J gene: TRBJ1-2; clone size: NA; CDR3 DNA: TGCGCCAGCAGCCAAGGGACAGGGGCGTCCTTGACCTCTGGCTACACCTTC; CDR3 protein: CASSQGTGASLTSGYTF
V gene: TRBV7-8; D gene: TRBD2; J gene: TRBJ2-7; clone size: NA; CDR3 DNA: TGTGCCAGCAGCTTTGGATCGGGGGGTTCCTACGAGCAGTACTTC; CDR3 protein: CASSFGSGGSYEQYF
V gene: TRBV3-1; D gene: NA; J gene: TRBJ2-1; clone size: many; CDR3 DNA: TGTGCCAGCAGCCAATGGACTACTATCAATGAGCAGTTCTTC; CDR3 protein: CASSQWTTINEQFF
V gene: TRBV18; D gene: NA; J gene: TRBJ2-7; clone size: few; CDR3 DNA: TGTGCCAGCTCACCGGTGCAGACCGAGCAGTACTTC; CDR3 protein: CASSPVQTEQYF
V gene: TRBV28; D gene: NA; J gene: TRBJ2-5; clone size: medium-sized; CDR3 DNA: TGTGCCAGCAGTTCGCTCAGGGATCCCCAAGAGACCCAGTACTTC; CDR3 protein: CASSSLRDPQETQYF
V gene: TRBV6-1; D gene: NA; J gene: TRBJ2-7; clone size: many; CDR3 DNA: TGTGCCAGCACCCAAGGGGCAGGGACGGAATACGAGCAGTACTTC; CDR3 protein: CASTQGAGTEYEQYF
V gene: TRBV12-3/TRBV12-4; D gene: NA; J gene: TRBJ1-2; clone size: many; CDR3 DNA: TGTGCCAGCAGTTTTTTGAGGAGTAACTATGGCTACACCTTC; CDR3 protein: CASSFLRSNYGYTF
V gene: TRBV7-8; D gene: NA; J gene: TRBJ2-3; clone size: many; CDR3 DNA: TGTGCCAGCAGCTTAGCGGCCGGGGATACGCAGTATTTT; CDR3 protein: CASSLAAGDTQYF
V gene: TRBV12-3/TRBV12-4; D gene: TRBD2; J gene: TRBJ2-5; clone size: NA; CDR3 DNA: TGTGCCAGCAGTTTCCGGAGCGGGGGAGAGACCCAGTACTTC; CDR3 protein: CASSFRSGGETQYF
V gene: TRBV4-2; D gene: NA; J gene: TRBJ1-1; clone size: many; CDR3 DNA: TGTGCCAGCAGCCAAGCCCCGGGGAACACTGAAGCTTTCTTT; CDR3 protein: CASSQAPGNTEAFF
V gene: TRBV5-5; D gene: TRBD1; J gene: TRBJ2-1; clone size: NA; CDR3 DNA: TGTGCCAGCAGCTTGGCGGGACAGGGTTATCTAGCTTCCAGCTACAATGAGCAGTTCTTC; CDR3 protein: CASSLAGQGYLASSYNEQFF
V gene: TRBV3-1; D gene: NA; J gene: TRBJ1-2; clone size: NA; CDR3 DNA: TGTGCCAGCAGCCGCCAAGGGGATCTCTATGGCTACACCTTC; CDR3 protein: CASSRQGDLYGYTF
V gene: TRBV6-1; D gene: NA; J gene: TRBJ2-7; clone size: many; CDR3 DNA: TGTGCCAGCAGTGAAAATTTCGGCAGTGCCTACGAGCAGTACTTC; CDR3 protein: CASSENFGSAYEQYF
V gene: TRBV20-1; D gene: NA; J gene: TRBJ2-3; clone size: many; CDR3 DNA: TGCAGTGCTAGAGACCCCTCGACAGGGAGGTCAGATACGCAGTATTTT; CDR3 protein: CSARDPSTGRSDTQYF
V gene: TRBV29-1; D gene: TRBD1; J gene: TRBJ1-2; clone size: NA; CDR3 DNA: TGCAGCGTATCCCAGCCGGACAGGGGGCCCTACTATGGCTACACCTTC; CDR3 protein: CSVSQPDRGPYYGYTF
V gene: TRBV3-1; D gene: TRBD2; J gene: TRBJ2-5; clone size: many; CDR3 DNA: TGTGCCAGCAGCCCCTATGACCCTAGCGGAGAGACCCAGTACTTC; CDR3 protein: CASSPYDPSGETQYF
V gene: TRBV6-1; D gene: TRBD2; J gene: TRBJ2-1; clone size: many; CDR3 DNA: TGTGCCAGCAGCCCCAGCCTTAGCGGGGGGGCTCTCAATGAGCAGTTCTTC; CDR3 protein: CASSPSLSGGALNEQFF
V gene: TRBV19; D gene: NA; J gene: TRBJ1-5; clone size: many; CDR3 DNA: TGTGCCAGTAGTAATCAGGGGATCAGGAGCAATCAGCCCCAGCATTTT; CDR3 protein: CASSNQGIRSNQPQHF
V gene: TRBV19; D gene: NA; J gene: TRBJ2-7; clone size: few; CDR3 DNA: TGTGCCAGTACCCAAACGGGGGCGGACGAGCAGTACTTC; CDR3 protein: CASTQTGADEQYF
V gene: TRBV29-1; D gene: TRBD2; J gene: TRBJ2-3; clone size: many; CDR3 DNA: TGCAGCGCCTGGGCGGGAGGGCCGACAGATACGCAGTATTTT; CDR3 protein: CSAWAGGPTDTQYF